This T cell receptor (beta chain) was observed in a study of T cell responses to AZD1222 COVID-19 vaccine. Whole-study findings and limits: An increase in Spike-specific TCR breadth and depth was observed after two AZD1222 doses. Unmutated variant regions reportedly attract nearly half of all spike-specific TCRs. Vaccine-associated CD4 TCRs spanned spike, dominant at 160-218 and 743-854. White British people made up most donors, females outnumbered males, and clonal diversity was possibly underestimated.

Assay: immunoSEQ multiplex PCR; the TCRdb copy retains only in-frame clones and omits some. This table holds around 79,000 clones, 88% found once. Germline V gene sequence: CDR1 SGDLS, CDR2 YYNGEE. The CDR3 covers 15 residues. Trimming left V 0 bases short and J 3 bases short, with 12 bases between. The table lists this clone with a count of one. As yet, its antigen is unknown. The rearrangement joins TRBV9 to TRBJ2-5; the D gene is possibly TRBD1 (6 bases). The specimen was peripheral blood, collected on day 0 of AZD1222 vaccination. This clonotype was obtained from an adult in good health. The CDR3 loop is CASSVGRGQEETQYF. CDR3 coding DNA: TGTGCCAGCAGCGTAGGCCGGGGACAAGAAGAGACCCAGTACTTC.